This entry concerns a single T cell receptor beta chain. It has no known antigen specificity. Qualities for individual bases were not recorded, and no much larger clone is one base off. TCRbeta CDR3 regions were amplified from genomic DNA by means of the immunoSEQ Assay, a bias-controlled multiplex PCR. The authors processed their data as follows. The number of nucleated cells in each sample was estimated from the amplification of reference gene primers within the assay. To quantify the absolute abundance of each unique TCRbeta CDR3 rearrangement, sequence reads were collapsed and filtered. For each sample, productive Simpson clonality was calculated by taking the square root of Simpson's diversity index across productive rearrangements. As stored in TCRdb, this immuneACCESS dataset retains in-frame rearrangements with V and J assigned. A fraction of the clones does not appear; measured against another copy, unresolved V genes explain less than half of the discrepancy, and the remainder lacks a known reason. That table furnishes V, J and clone size, whereas the DNA furnished D and trimming. This sample is represented by 200,000 to 250,000 clones; around 86% of them were singletons. Of the sample, 5.5% to 8% is held by the ten largest clones.

Samples from volunteer blood donors who had recovered from COVID-19 were contributed by a second Seattle source. Collaborating institutions collected whole blood in K2EDTA tubes following their own protocols. For TCRbeta analysis, collaborator samples were shipped as frozen whole blood, as isolated PBMCs, or as DNA extracted from either sample type. V is clipped by 7 bases and J by 1 base, and the sequence between their germline boundaries is 11 bases long. Counted from cysteine to phenylalanine, this CDR3 has 14 amino acids. CDR3 DNA only is kept here, 42 bases in frame from base 1. For CDR1 and CDR2, the germline V gene lists MDHEN and SYDVKM. This sample was taken from a study of blood T cell repertoires in COVID-19 (dated by TCRdb to 2018 to 2021). In terms of the full investigation: The collaborator samples originated in the United States, Italy and Spain and spanned the acute and convalescent phases of COVID-19. The repertoires were made available in a free public database intended to serve as a resource for research on the immune response to SARS-CoV-2. The samples were drawn from the first 160 participants of the ongoing ImmuneRACE study and from 950 to 1,500 subjects provided by 6 global collaborators. Where HLA class I and class II types were available, the types were taken from metadata supplied by the sample provider, not from assay-based typing. The prospective study material was composed of cDNA or gDNA derived from T cells, B-cell-depleted T cells, or PBMCs. Sample metadata almost always included a de-identified subject ID, COVID-19 status, age in years and sex. Deeply sampled blood TCRbeta repertoires from subjects exposed to, actively infected with, or recovered from COVID-19 were included in the dataset.

Beyond this particular receptor, the publication reports: Clinical and demographic metadata were provided uncurated, with the amount varying by source and participant.

The TCR originated in a man between 60 and 70 years old who had recovered from COVID-19. The material sequenced was peripheral blood. The rearrangement combines TRBV28 with TRBJ1-5, with no D gene named confidently. The DNA sequence is as follows: TGTGCCAGCAAAGCGGACGCCAGCAATCAGCCCCAGCATTTT. Its coded protein is CASKADASNQPQHF.